Listed below are T cell receptor beta chains from one sample, sequenced in a study of cytomegalovirus exposure and HLA in healthy donors. Libraries were prepared by immunoSEQ multiplex PCR; TCRdb keeps only in-frame clonotypes and omits some of them. The sample holds 180,000 or so clones, 80% seen once. The sample was PBMCs. Every receptor here comes from a girl aged 5-17 years in good health and CMV-seropositive. The CDR3 runs from the conserved cysteine through the conserved F or W. The order of the fields is CDR3 DNA, CDR3 protein, CDR3 length, J gene, V gene, D gene, clone size. A D gene is named only where the DNA matches it firmly. Size is stated for part of the rows, as once, few or many counts, or as a class when the clone is expanded.

TGCGCCAGCAGCTGGGACAATTATGGCTACACCTTC | CASSWDNYGYTF | 12 | TRBJ1-2 | TRBV5-1 | - | -
TGCGCCAGCAGTGACGGGACAGCGACCATGAACACTGAAGCTTTCTTT | CASSDGTATMNTEAFF | 16 | TRBJ1-1 | TRBV10-2 | TRBD1 | -
TGTGCCAGCAGCCGGGACATGGGAAATGAAAAACTGTTTTTT | CASSRDMGNEKLFF | 14 | TRBJ1-4 | TRBV7-9 | - | -
TGTGCCAGCAGTTCTGGGACAGTTTCGGTCGCAGATACGCAGTATTTT | CASSSGTVSVADTQYF | 16 | TRBJ2-3 | TRBV28 | TRBD1 | -
TGCGCCAGCAGCCAAACCGGGACTAGCGGGACCTCCTACGAGCAGTACTTC | CASSQTGTSGTSYEQYF | 17 | TRBJ2-7 | TRBV4-1 | TRBD2 | -
TGTGCCAGTAGTATCGGGGGTAGGCAAAACACTGAAGCTTTCTTT | CASSIGGRQNTEAFF | 15 | TRBJ1-1 | TRBV19 | - | few
TGCGCCAGCAGCTTGGGGGACAGGCAGGGGGGTCAGCCCCAGCATTTT | CASSLGDRQGGQPQHF | 16 | TRBJ1-5 | TRBV5-1 | TRBD1 | -
TGTGCCAGTAGTTCCCTTAAGGGGTACAATCAGCCCCAGCATTTT | CASSSLKGYNQPQHF | 15 | TRBJ1-5 | TRBV19 | - | -
TGTGCCAGCAGCTTGGGCTCCGCCAGTGAAAAACTGTTTTTT | CASSLGSASEKLFF | 14 | TRBJ1-4 | TRBV7-9 | - | -
TGCGCCAGCAGGGCAGGGAACACTGAAGCTTTCTTT | CASRAGNTEAFF | 12 | TRBJ1-1 | TRBV5-1 | - | -
TGCGCCAGCAGCCAAGAAAACGCGGGAAGGAAGACCCAGTACTTC | CASSQENAGRKTQYF | 15 | TRBJ2-5 | TRBV4-1 | - | -
TGTGCCAGCAGCTACTACATCGGGGCGAACACCGGGGAGCTGTTTTTT | CASSYYIGANTGELFF | 16 | TRBJ2-2 | TRBV6-5 | - | -
TGCGCCAGCAGCTTAAACAGGGTTGGGACTGAAGCTTTCTTT | CASSLNRVGTEAFF | 14 | TRBJ1-1 | TRBV5-1 | - | -
TGTGCCAGCAGCTTGGGACTAGCGGGAGGCGTCTACAATGAGCAGTTCTTC | CASSLGLAGGVYNEQFF | 17 | TRBJ2-1 | TRBV5-4 | TRBD2 | -
TGTGCCAGCAGTTACGGGGAGCACGGAAACACCATATATTTT | CASSYGEHGNTIYF | 14 | TRBJ1-3 | TRBV6-5 | - | -
TGTGCCAGCAGCGTAACAGGGGGAGGAACTGAAGCTTTCTTT | CASSVTGGGTEAFF | 14 | TRBJ1-1 | TRBV9 | TRBD1 | -
TGTGCCTGGAGTGAAGGGGCCTCCTACGAGCAGTACTTC | CAWSEGASYEQYF | 13 | TRBJ2-7 | TRBV30 | - | -
TGCAGCGTTGTAGGGGGACAGAGCGACTATGGCTACACCTTC | CSVVGGQSDYGYTF | 14 | TRBJ1-2 | TRBV29-1 | TRBD1 | -
TGTGCCAGCACCTCCCACAGGGCCCCTAATCAGCCCCAGCATTTT | CASTSHRAPNQPQHF | 15 | TRBJ1-5 | TRBV2 | - | -
TGTGCCAGCAGTGAAAATCAGGGACATGGGGAGCTGTTTTTT | CASSENQGHGELFF | 14 | TRBJ2-2 | TRBV25-1 | - | -
TGTGCCAGCTCACCGTCATTGAGTACGAACACTGAAGCTTTCTTT | CASSPSLSTNTEAFF | 15 | TRBJ1-1 | TRBV18 | - | -
TGTGCCAGCAGTGAAATAGAAGGGGTAGGATACGAGCAGTACTTC | CASSEIEGVGYEQYF | 15 | TRBJ2-7 | TRBV25-1 | - | -
TGTGCCTGGAGTGTAGGGACTAGCGGGAGAGGGGAGACCCAGTACTTC | CAWSVGTSGRGETQYF | 16 | TRBJ2-5 | TRBV30 | TRBD2 | -
TGTGCCAGCAGCTTGGTTCTCGTGACTAGCGGCACCGGGGAGCTGTTTTTT | CASSLVLVTSGTGELFF | 17 | TRBJ2-2 | TRBV5-5 | TRBD2 | -
TGTGCCAGCACAAGTCTACGGTATAATTCACCCCTCCACTTT | CASTSLRYNSPLHF | 14 | TRBJ1-6 | TRBV6-1 | - | once
TGTGCCAGCAGTGAATATCTGGGACAGGGGGACTATGGCTACACCTTC | CASSEYLGQGDYGYTF | 16 | TRBJ1-2 | TRBV25-1 | TRBD1 | -
TGTGCCAGCAGTCCCTACACGGGAGCGGGACTGGACGAGCAGTACTTC | CASSPYTGAGLDEQYF | 16 | TRBJ2-7 | TRBV27 | TRBD2 | few
TGTGCCAGCAGCTTAAAAGGGGCCGGGGAGCTGTTTTTT | CASSLKGAGELFF | 13 | TRBJ2-2 | TRBV7-3 | - | -
TGTGCCAGCAGCCGACTTTTAGGAAAGGTCAAACTGTTTTTT | CASSRLLGKVKLFF | 14 | TRBJ1-4 | TRBV11-2 | - | -
TGTGCCAGCAGCCCTAACCTCGGACAGGGACACGGCTACACCTTC | CASSPNLGQGHGYTF | 15 | TRBJ1-2 | TRBV7-8 | TRBD1 | -
TGTGCCAGCAGTGATTCAATAGGGACAGGGTCAACCGGGGAGCTGTTTTTT | CASSDSIGTGSTGELFF | 17 | TRBJ2-2 | TRBV25-1 | TRBD1 | -
TGTGCCAGCAGTGAAGATCTAGCGGACCCCTACTCCTACGAGCAGTACTTC | CASSEDLADPYSYEQYF | 17 | TRBJ2-7 | TRBV6-1 | TRBD2 | few
TGTGCCAGCAGCCAGCTCCTTAGGGGGCGTGGCGGTGAGCAGTTCTTC | CASSQLLRGRGGEQFF | 16 | TRBJ2-1 | TRBV14 | TRBD1 | once
TGCGCCAGCAGCCCCGGACTAGCGGGAGGGCCGAGGGAGACCCAGTACTTC | CASSPGLAGGPRETQYF | 17 | TRBJ2-5 | TRBV4-1 | TRBD2 | once
TGTGCCAGCAGCCCCGGACAGCTCGAGCAGTACTTC | CASSPGQLEQYF | 12 | TRBJ2-7 | TRBV11-2 | - | -